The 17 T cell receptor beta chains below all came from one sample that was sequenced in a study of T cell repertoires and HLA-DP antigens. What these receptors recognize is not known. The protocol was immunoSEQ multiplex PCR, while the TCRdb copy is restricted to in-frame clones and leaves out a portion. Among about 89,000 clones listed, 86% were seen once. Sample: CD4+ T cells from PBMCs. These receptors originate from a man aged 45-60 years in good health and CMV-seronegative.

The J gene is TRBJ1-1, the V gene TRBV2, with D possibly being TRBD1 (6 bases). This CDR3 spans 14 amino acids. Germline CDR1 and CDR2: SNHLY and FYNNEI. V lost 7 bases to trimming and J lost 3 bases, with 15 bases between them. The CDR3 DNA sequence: TGTGCCAGCACCCGAGGGGGGGCGGACACTGAAGCTTTCTTT. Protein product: CASTRGGADTEAFF.

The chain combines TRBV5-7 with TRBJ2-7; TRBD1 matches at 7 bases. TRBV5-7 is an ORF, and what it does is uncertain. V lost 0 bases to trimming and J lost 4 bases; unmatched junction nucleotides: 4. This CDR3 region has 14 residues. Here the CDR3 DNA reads TGTGCCAGCAGCTTGGCCGGGACAGTGTACGAGCAGTACTTC. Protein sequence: CASSLAGTVYEQYF.

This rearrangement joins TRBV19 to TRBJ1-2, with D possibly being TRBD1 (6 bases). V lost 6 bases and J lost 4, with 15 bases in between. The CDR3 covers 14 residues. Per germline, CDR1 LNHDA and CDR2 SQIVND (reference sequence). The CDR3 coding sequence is TGTGCCAGTAGACCACAGGGTCAGGGCTATGGCTACACCTTC. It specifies CASRPQGQGYGYTF.

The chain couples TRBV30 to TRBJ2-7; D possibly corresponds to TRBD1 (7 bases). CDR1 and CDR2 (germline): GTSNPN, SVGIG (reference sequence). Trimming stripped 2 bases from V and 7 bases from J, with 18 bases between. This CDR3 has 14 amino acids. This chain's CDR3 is CAWSRPGGRREQYF. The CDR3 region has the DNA TGTGCCTGGAGTCGGCCAGGGGGGCGGAGGGAGCAGTACTTC. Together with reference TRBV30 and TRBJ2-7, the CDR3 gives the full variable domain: SQTIHQWPATLVQPVGSPLSLECTVEGTSNPNLYWYRQAAGRGLQLLFYSVGIGQISSEVPQNLSASRPQDRQFILSSKKLLLSDSGFYLCAWSRPGGRREQYFGPGTRLTVT.

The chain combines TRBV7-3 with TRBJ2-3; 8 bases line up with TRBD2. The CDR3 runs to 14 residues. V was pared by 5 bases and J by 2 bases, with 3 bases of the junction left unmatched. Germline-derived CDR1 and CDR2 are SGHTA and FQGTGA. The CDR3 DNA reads TGTGCCAGCAGCCGCGGGGGGCCCACAGATACGCAGTATTTT. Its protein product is CASSRGGPTDTQYF. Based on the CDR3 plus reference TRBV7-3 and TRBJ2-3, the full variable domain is GAGVSQTPSNKVTEKGKYVELRCDPISGHTALYWYRQSLGQGPEFLIYFQGTGAADDSGLPNDRFFAVRPEGSVSTLKIQRTERGDSAVYLCASSRGGPTDTQYFGPGTRLTVL.

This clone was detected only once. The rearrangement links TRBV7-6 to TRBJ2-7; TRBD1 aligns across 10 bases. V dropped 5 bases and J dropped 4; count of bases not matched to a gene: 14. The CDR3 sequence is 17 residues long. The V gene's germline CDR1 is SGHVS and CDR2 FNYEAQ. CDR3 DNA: TGTGCCAGCAGCCCCCTCGAGTCGACAGGGGGCAAGTACGAGCAGTACTTC. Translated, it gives CASSPLESTGGKYEQYF.

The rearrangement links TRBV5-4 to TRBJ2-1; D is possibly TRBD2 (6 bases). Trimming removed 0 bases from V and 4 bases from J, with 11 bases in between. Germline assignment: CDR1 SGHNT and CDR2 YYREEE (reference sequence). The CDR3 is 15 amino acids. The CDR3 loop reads CASSLGEAVYNEQFF. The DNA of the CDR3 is TGTGCCAGCAGCTTGGGGGAGGCGGTATACAATGAGCAGTTCTTC.

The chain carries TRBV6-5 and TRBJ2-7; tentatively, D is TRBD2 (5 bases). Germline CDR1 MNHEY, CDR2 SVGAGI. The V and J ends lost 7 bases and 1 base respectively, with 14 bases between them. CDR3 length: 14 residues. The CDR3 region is CASTLRGGSYEQYF. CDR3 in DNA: TGTGCCAGCACCCTCCGGGGTGGATCCTACGAGCAGTACTTC.

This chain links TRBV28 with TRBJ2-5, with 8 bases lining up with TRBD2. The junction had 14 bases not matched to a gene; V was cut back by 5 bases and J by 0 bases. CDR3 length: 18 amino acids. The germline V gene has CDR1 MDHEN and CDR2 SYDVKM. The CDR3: CASSKFSALAADQETQYF. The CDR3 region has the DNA TGTGCCAGCAGTAAGTTCTCAGCACTAGCGGCTGACCAAGAGACCCAGTACTTC.

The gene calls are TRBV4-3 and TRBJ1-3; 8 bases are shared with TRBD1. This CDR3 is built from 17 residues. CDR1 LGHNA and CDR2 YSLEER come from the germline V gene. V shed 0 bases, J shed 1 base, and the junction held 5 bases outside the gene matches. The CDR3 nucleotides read TGCGCCAGCAGCCAAGATTTAGGACAGGGTTCTGGAAACACCATATATTTT. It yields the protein CASSQDLGQGSGNTIYF.

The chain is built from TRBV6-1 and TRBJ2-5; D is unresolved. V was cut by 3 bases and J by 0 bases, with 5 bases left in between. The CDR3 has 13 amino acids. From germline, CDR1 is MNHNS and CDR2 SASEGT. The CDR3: CASSERYQETQYF. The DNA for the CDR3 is TGTGCCAGCAGTGAGCGGTACCAAGAGACCCAGTACTTC.

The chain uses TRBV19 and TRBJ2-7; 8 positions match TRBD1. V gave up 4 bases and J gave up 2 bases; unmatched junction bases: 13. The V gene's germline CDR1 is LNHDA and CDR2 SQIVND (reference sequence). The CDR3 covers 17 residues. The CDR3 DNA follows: TGTGCCAGTAGTACATATCACGGACAGGGAAGAACCTACGAGCAGTACTTC. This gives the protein CASSTYHGQGRTYEQYF.

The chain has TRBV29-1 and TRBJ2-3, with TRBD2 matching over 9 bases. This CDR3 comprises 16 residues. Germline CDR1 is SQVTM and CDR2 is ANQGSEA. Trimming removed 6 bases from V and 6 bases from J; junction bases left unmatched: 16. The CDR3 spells CSVAWPLVAGADTQYF. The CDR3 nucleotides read TGCAGCGTGGCCTGGCCGTTAGTAGCGGGGGCTGATACGCAGTATTTT.

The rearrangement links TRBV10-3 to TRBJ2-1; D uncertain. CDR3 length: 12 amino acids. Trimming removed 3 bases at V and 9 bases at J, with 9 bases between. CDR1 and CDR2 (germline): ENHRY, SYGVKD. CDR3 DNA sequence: TGTGCCATCAGTGAACACCTCGGTGAGCAGTTCTTC. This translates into CAISEHLGEQFF.

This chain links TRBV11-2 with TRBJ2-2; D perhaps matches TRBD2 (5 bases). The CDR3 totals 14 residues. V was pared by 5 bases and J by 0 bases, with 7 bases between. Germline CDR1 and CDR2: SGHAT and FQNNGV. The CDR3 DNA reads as TGTGCCAGCAGCCCGGGAACGAACACCGGGGAGCTGTTTTTT. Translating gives CASSPGTNTGELFF.

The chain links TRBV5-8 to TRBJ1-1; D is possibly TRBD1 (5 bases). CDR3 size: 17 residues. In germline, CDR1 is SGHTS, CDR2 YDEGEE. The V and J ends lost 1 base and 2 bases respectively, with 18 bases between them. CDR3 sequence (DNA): TGTGCCAGCAGCTTGTCTTCTTTAGGACATAAAAACACTGAAGCTTTCTTT. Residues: CASSLSSLGHKNTEAFF.

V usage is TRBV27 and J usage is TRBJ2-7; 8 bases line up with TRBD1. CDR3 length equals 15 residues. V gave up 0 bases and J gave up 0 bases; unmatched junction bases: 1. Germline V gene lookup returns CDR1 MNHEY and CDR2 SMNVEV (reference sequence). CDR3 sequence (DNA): TGTGCCAGCAGTTTATCTGGGACAGGCTCCTACGAGCAGTACTTC. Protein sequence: CASSLSGTGSYEQYF.